This record covers a single T cell receptor beta chain. This sample was taken from a study of sequential checkpoint blockade in melanoma. Germline CDR1 reads SEHNR; CDR2 reads FQNEAQ (reference sequence). V shed 2 bases, J shed 4 bases, and the junction held 9 bases outside the gene matches. The CDR3 is 17 amino acids. Repertoires were generated with immunoSEQ multiplex PCR, while TCRdb's copy carries only in-frame clones and drops some. The sample holds roughly 12,000 clones, 75% to 80% seen once. Treatment indicated: randomized to nivolumab then ipilimumab (arm A) or the reverse (arm B). This sequence joins TRBV7-9 and TRBJ2-1; the match to TRBD2 covers 9 bases. Sequenced here: CD8+ T cells sorted from blood (inferred from file names), sampled from a patient given nivolumab and ipilimumab in sequence. This clonotype was obtained from a human donor with melanoma. CDR3 bases: TGTGCCAGCAGCTTATGGCTAGCGGGACCATTGTACAATGAGCAGTTCTTC. Amino acid sequence: CASSLWLAGPLYNEQFF.